Listed below are T cell receptor beta chains from one sample, sequenced in a study of T cell repertoires in cytomegalovirus infection. In TCRdb, the reads were re-called with MiXCR into one record per CDR3 protein. The sample lists about 180,000 distinct CDR3 sequences, about 15% occurring once. Sequencing was done on a sample of PBMCs. The receptors were gathered from a human donor in good health (CMV status not recorded). Some clones in this sample may be carry-over from other donors' samples. The CDR3 runs from the conserved cysteine through the conserved F or W. Fields, in order: J gene, D gene, clone size, V gene, CDR3 DNA, CDR3 protein. A D gene is named only where the DNA matches it firmly. Part of the rows lack a size; the others show once, few, many or a class for expanded clones.

j_call: TRBJ1-1; d_call: .; clone_size: few; v_call: TRBV5-1; cdr3_nt: TGCGCCAGCAGCTCGATGCCCGATGGAACTGAAGCTTTCTTT; cdr3_aa: CASSSMPDGTEAFF
j_call: TRBJ1-1; d_call: .; clone_size: many; v_call: TRBV7-3; cdr3_nt: TGTGCCAGCAGCTCTAGAATCGGTGAAGCTTTCTTT; cdr3_aa: CASSSRIGEAFF
j_call: TRBJ2-3; d_call: TRBD1; clone_size: .; v_call: TRBV7-9; cdr3_nt: TGTGCCAGCAGACAGTATCCGGACAGGGAAGGTAGCACAGATACGCAGTATTTT; cdr3_aa: CASRQYPDREGSTDTQYF
j_call: TRBJ2-1; d_call: .; clone_size: .; v_call: TRBV20-1; cdr3_nt: TGCAGTCCAGGGACTACAGGGTCCACCTACAATGAGCAGTTCTTC; cdr3_aa: CSPGTTGSTYNEQFF
j_call: TRBJ1-1; d_call: .; clone_size: .; v_call: TRBV10-3; cdr3_nt: TGTGCCATCACCTCGGACAATCTCGGAGCTTTCTTT; cdr3_aa: CAITSDNLGAFF
j_call: TRBJ2-7; d_call: .; clone_size: .; v_call: TRBV3-1; cdr3_nt: TGTGCCAGCAGCCGTGGGGGTTACGGCTACGAGCAGTACTTC; cdr3_aa: CASSRGGYGYEQYF
j_call: TRBJ2-7; d_call: .; clone_size: many; v_call: TRBV28; cdr3_nt: TGTGCCAGCAGCCCATCCGGGGACATCCCCCACGAGCAGTACTTC; cdr3_aa: CASSPSGDIPHEQYF
j_call: TRBJ2-1; d_call: TRBD1; clone_size: .; v_call: TRBV27; cdr3_nt: TGTGCCAGCAGCCGACAGGGGGATAAGGGGAATGAGCAGTTCTTC; cdr3_aa: CASSRQGDKGNEQFF
j_call: TRBJ1-2; d_call: .; clone_size: few; v_call: TRBV4-1; cdr3_nt: TGCGCCAGCAATAATCAGGGACGCCCCGGCTACACCTTC; cdr3_aa: CASNNQGRPGYTF
j_call: TRBJ2-7; d_call: TRBD1; clone_size: many; v_call: TRBV7-8; cdr3_nt: TGTGCCAGCAGCTCCGGACAGGGGTCCGAGCAGTACTTC; cdr3_aa: CASSSGQGSEQYF
j_call: TRBJ1-4; d_call: .; clone_size: .; v_call: TRBV20-1; cdr3_nt: TGCAGTGCTAGAGATTCCCGGACTAATGAAAAACTGTTTTTT; cdr3_aa: CSARDSRTNEKLFF
j_call: TRBJ2-3; d_call: .; clone_size: .; v_call: TRBV7-6; cdr3_nt: TGTGCCAGCAGCATGAAGGGCAGCTCCACAGATACGCAGTATTTT; cdr3_aa: CASSMKGSSTDTQYF
j_call: TRBJ1-5; d_call: .; clone_size: .; v_call: TRBV15; cdr3_nt: TGTGCCACCAGCAGAGAGACCGGGCAGCCCCAGCATTTT; cdr3_aa: CATSRETGQPQHF
j_call: TRBJ2-5; d_call: TRBD1; clone_size: .; v_call: TRBV5-1; cdr3_nt: TGCGCCAGCAGCTACCGGACAGGGCCGGAGACCCAGTACTTC; cdr3_aa: CASSYRTGPETQYF
j_call: TRBJ2-1; d_call: .; clone_size: many; v_call: TRBV11-1; cdr3_nt: TGTGCCAGCAGCTCGGGGCAGGGGTCTTACAATGAGCAGTTCTTC; cdr3_aa: CASSSGQGSYNEQFF
j_call: TRBJ2-2; d_call: .; clone_size: many; v_call: TRBV28; cdr3_nt: TGTGCCAGCAGTACCCAGGCCGGGGATCATCCCGGGGAGCTGTTTTTT; cdr3_aa: CASSTQAGDHPGELFF
j_call: TRBJ2-2; d_call: TRBD2; clone_size: .; v_call: TRBV11-3; cdr3_nt: TGTGCCAGCAGCCCCCGGACTAGCGGGGGGGAGCTGTTTTTT; cdr3_aa: CASSPRTSGGELFF
j_call: TRBJ2-5; d_call: .; clone_size: .; v_call: TRBV18; cdr3_nt: TGTGCCAGCTCACCAGGAATGGCGGGGGCCTTAAGAGAGACCCAGTACTTC; cdr3_aa: CASSPGMAGALRETQYF
j_call: TRBJ1-5; d_call: .; clone_size: .; v_call: TRBV19; cdr3_nt: TGTGCCAGTAGTATAAGACAGCACAATCAGCCCCAGCATTTT; cdr3_aa: CASSIRQHNQPQHF
j_call: TRBJ2-5; d_call: TRBD2; clone_size: few; v_call: TRBV15; cdr3_nt: TGTGCCACCAGCAGAGATAGGATAGCGGGAGGGGGTGGCCAAGAGACCCAGTACTTC; cdr3_aa: CATSRDRIAGGGGQETQYF
j_call: TRBJ1-1; d_call: .; clone_size: many; v_call: TRBV19; cdr3_nt: TGTGCCAGTAGTATAGTTGGACAGAACACTGAAGCTTTCTTT; cdr3_aa: CASSIVGQNTEAFF
j_call: TRBJ2-3; d_call: TRBD2; clone_size: .; v_call: TRBV20-1; cdr3_nt: TGCAGTGCCATGTGGGGCCTAGCGGGAAGGGGCACAGATACGCAGTATTTT; cdr3_aa: CSAMWGLAGRGTDTQYF
j_call: TRBJ2-7; d_call: .; clone_size: .; v_call: TRBV12-3/TRBV12-4; cdr3_nt: TGTGCCAGCGGATACTCCCCGGGACTCCACGAGCAGTACTTC; cdr3_aa: CASGYSPGLHEQYF
j_call: TRBJ2-5; d_call: TRBD1; clone_size: many; v_call: TRBV7-2; cdr3_nt: TGTGCCAGCAGCCCGAGGACAGGGGGCTACGAGACCCAGTACTTC; cdr3_aa: CASSPRTGGYETQYF
j_call: TRBJ2-7; d_call: .; clone_size: .; v_call: TRBV20-1; cdr3_nt: TGCGGTGCTACCACGGGACGGGGAATCTCCTACGAGCAGTACTTC; cdr3_aa: CGATTGRGISYEQYF
j_call: TRBJ1-5; d_call: TRBD1; clone_size: few; v_call: TRBV20-1; cdr3_nt: TGCAGTGCTCGTAAACAGGGGGCAGGCAATCAGCCCCAGCATTTT; cdr3_aa: CSARKQGAGNQPQHF
j_call: TRBJ1-6; d_call: .; clone_size: many; v_call: TRBV7-2; cdr3_nt: TGTGCCAGCGGCCAGGTACCCCTCCACTTT; cdr3_aa: CASGQVPLHF
j_call: TRBJ1-1; d_call: .; clone_size: many; v_call: TRBV7-9; cdr3_nt: TGTGCCAGCAGCTTAGCTGCCACTGAAGCTTTCTTT; cdr3_aa: CASSLAATEAFF
j_call: TRBJ1-2; d_call: .; clone_size: few; v_call: TRBV6-5; cdr3_nt: TGTGCCAGCACCCTGTCCAGGGATAACTATGGCTACACCTTC; cdr3_aa: CASTLSRDNYGYTF
j_call: TRBJ2-3; d_call: .; clone_size: .; v_call: TRBV19; cdr3_nt: TGTGCCAGTAGTTCCGGGGGTTTGGATGGCGCAGATACGCAGTATTTT; cdr3_aa: CASSSGGLDGADTQYF
j_call: TRBJ2-5; d_call: TRBD2; clone_size: many; v_call: TRBV7-3; cdr3_nt: TGTGCCAGCAGCCTGAGCGGGAGTCCCCAAGAGACCCAGTACTTC; cdr3_aa: CASSLSGSPQETQYF
j_call: TRBJ1-1; d_call: .; clone_size: few; v_call: TRBV20-1; cdr3_nt: TGCAGTGCTAGCAGATTGACAGGCCGGTACACTGAAGCTTTCTTT; cdr3_aa: CSASRLTGRYTEAFF
j_call: TRBJ1-2; d_call: .; clone_size: few; v_call: TRBV3-1; cdr3_nt: TGTGCCAGCAGCCAAGGCGGCAGCTCCAACTATGGCTACACCTTC; cdr3_aa: CASSQGGSSNYGYTF
j_call: TRBJ1-4; d_call: .; clone_size: .; v_call: TRBV28; cdr3_nt: TGTGCCAGCCAAGAGAGGACCCGAAGTGAAAAACTGTTTTTT; cdr3_aa: CASQERTRSEKLFF